The sequence of this T cell receptor beta chain was determined in a study of T cell repertoires in cytomegalovirus infection. Study outcomes and limitations: Within the response measured ex vivo, HLA-C-restricted CMV-specific TCR beta clonotypes were dominant. Summed public TCR beta family frequency identified CMV carriers bearing the relevant HLA.

The CDR3 has 16 amino acids. Germline V gives CDR1 SGHNT, CDR2 YENEEA. Trimming took 1 base from V and 4 from J; bases not matched to a gene: 9. Each CDR3 protein is one row after TCRdb ran MiXCR on the reads. The sample carries under 250,000 distinct CDR3 sequences, about 12% recorded once. In regard to this clonotype: Its antigen is not identified.

Specimen: PBMCs. This chain uses TRBV11-3 with TRBJ2-5; 7 bases match TRBD1. This TCR derives from a human donor in good health (CMV status not recorded). Some clones in this sample may be carry-over from other donors' samples. This CDR3 is CASSLGRQGVGETQYF. CDR3 in DNA: TGTGCCAGCAGCTTAGGACGCCAGGGGGTAGGAGAGACCCAGTACTTC.